This TCR beta chain originates from a study of molecular identifiers for immune sequencing clone quantification. CDR1 SEHNR and CDR2 FQNEAQ come from the germline V gene (reference sequence). Trimming removed 0 bases from V and 8 bases from J, with 16 bases in between. The CDR3 spans 16 residues. TCRdb processed the PCR reads anew with MiXCR; each CDR3 protein has one entry. The data contain about 320,000 distinct CDR3 sequences, roughly 23% of them singletons. This clonotype was counted at least ten times. The chain uses TRBV7-9 and TRBJ1-4; D may be TRBD1 (5 bases). The source material was naive CD8+ T cells from blood, with Jurkat cell RNA spiked in. As to subset: FACS-sorted CD8+CD4-CCR7+CD45RA+ naive T cells. This TCR came from a human donor in good health. Some libraries in this study had Jurkat cell RNA spiked in. CDR3 in DNA: TGTGCCAGCAGCTTAGCCCGCGGGGGAGTCAGAGAAAAACTGTTTTTT. Protein sequence: CASSLARGGVREKLFF. The variable domain in full, completed from reference TRBV7-9 and TRBJ1-4, reads DTGVSQNPRHKITKRGQNVTFRCDPISEHNRLYWYRQTLGQGPEFLTYFQNEAQLEKSRLLSDRFSAERPKGSFSTLEIQRTEQGDSAMYLCASSLARGGVREKLFFGSGTQLSVL.